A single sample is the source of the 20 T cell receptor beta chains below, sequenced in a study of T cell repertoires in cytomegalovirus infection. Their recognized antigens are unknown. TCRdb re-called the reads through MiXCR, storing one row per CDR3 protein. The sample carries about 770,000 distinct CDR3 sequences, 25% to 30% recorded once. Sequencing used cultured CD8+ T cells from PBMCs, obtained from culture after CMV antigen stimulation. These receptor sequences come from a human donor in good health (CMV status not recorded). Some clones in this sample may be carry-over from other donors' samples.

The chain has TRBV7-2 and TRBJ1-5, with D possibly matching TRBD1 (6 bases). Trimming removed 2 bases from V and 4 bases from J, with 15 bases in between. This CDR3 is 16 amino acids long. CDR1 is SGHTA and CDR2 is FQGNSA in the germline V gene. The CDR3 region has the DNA TGTGCCAGCAGCTTAAAGGTAGCAGGGGTAAATCAGCCCCAGCATTTT. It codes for CASSLKVAGVNQPQHF.

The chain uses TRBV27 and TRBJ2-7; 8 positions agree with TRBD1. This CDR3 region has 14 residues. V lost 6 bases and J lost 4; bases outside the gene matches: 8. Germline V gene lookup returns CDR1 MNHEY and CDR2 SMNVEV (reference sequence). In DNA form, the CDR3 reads TGTGCCAGCAGGGCGGGGACAGGCGGGTACGAGCAGTACGTC. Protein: CASRAGTGGYEQYV.

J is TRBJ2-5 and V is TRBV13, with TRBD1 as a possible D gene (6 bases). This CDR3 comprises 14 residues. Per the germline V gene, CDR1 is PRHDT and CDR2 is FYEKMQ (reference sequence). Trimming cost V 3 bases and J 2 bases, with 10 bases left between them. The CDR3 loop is CASSFPGHQETQYF. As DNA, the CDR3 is TGTGCCAGCAGCTTTCCGGGACATCAAGAGACCCAGTACTTC.

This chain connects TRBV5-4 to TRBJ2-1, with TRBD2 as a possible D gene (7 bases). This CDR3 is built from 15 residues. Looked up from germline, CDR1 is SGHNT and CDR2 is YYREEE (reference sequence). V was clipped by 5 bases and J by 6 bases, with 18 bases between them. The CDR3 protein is CASSPSWGGPNEQFF. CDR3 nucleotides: TGTGCCAGCAGTCCCTCTTGGGGGGGCCCCAATGAGCAGTTCTTC.

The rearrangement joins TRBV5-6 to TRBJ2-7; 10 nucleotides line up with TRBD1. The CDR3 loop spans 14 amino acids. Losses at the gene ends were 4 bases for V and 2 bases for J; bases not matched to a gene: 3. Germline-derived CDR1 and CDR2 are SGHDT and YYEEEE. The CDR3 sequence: CASSIGQGAYEQYV. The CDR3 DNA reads TGTGCCAGCAGCATCGGACAGGGGGCCTACGAGCAGTACGTC.

CDR3 DNA: TGTGCCAGCAGTTTATGGCCAGGCGACACTGAAGCTTTCTTT. Protein: CASSLWPGDTEAFF. The chain joins TRBV27 to TRBJ1-1; D not resolved. This CDR3 has 14 residues. From germline, CDR1 is MNHEY and CDR2 SMNVEV (reference sequence). V was shortened by 1 base and J by 3 bases, with 9 bases between the two germline ends.

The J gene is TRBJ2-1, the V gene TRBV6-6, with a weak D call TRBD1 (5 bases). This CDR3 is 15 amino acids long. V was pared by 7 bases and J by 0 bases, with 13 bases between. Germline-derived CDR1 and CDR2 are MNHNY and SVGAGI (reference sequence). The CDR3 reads CASNYDDSSYNEQFF. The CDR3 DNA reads TGTGCCAGCAACTATGATGACAGCTCCTACAATGAGCAGTTCTTC.

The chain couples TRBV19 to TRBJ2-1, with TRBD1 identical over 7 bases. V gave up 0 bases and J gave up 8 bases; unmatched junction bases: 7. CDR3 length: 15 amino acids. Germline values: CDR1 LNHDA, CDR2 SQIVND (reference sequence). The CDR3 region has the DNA TGTGCCAGTAGTATAGAACAGGGGTATATCGATGAGCAGTTCTTC. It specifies CASSIEQGYIDEQFF.

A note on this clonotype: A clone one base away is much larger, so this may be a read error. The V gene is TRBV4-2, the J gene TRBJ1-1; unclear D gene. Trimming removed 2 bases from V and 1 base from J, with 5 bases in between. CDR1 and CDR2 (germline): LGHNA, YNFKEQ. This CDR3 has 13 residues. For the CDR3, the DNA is TGTGCCAGCAGCCAACAAGAGAACACTGAAGCTTTCTTT. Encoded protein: CASSQQENTEAFF.

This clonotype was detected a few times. This CDR3 reads CASSLRTGTGELFF. Here the CDR3 DNA reads TGTGCCAGCAGTTTACGAACAGGCACCGGGGAGCTGTTTTTT. J is TRBJ2-2 and V is TRBV27; D possibly corresponds to TRBD1 (5 bases). The CDR3 is made up of 14 amino acids. Trimming shortened V by 2 bases and J by 4 bases, and 8 bases separated the two germline ends. Germline V gene sequence: CDR1 MNHEY, CDR2 SMNVEV (reference sequence).

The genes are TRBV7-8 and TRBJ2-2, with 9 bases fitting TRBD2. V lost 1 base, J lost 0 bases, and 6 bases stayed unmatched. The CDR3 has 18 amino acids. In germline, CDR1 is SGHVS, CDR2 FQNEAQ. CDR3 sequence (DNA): TGTGCCAGCAGCTTAGAGGGCGGGGGGGCACCGAACACCGGGGAGCTGTTTTTT. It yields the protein CASSLEGGGAPNTGELFF. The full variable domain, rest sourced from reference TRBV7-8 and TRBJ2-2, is GAGVSQSPRYKVAKRGQDVALRCDPISGHVSLFWYQQALGQGPEFLTYFQNEAQLDKSGLPSDRFFAERPEGSVSTLKIQRTQQEDSAVYLCASSLEGGGAPNTGELFFGEGSRLTVL.

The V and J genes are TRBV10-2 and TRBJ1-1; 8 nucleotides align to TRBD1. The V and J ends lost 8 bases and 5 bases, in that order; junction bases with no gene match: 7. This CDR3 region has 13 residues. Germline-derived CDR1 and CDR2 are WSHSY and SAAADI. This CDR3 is CASGTGLWTEAFF. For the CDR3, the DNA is TGCGCCAGCGGGACAGGTCTTTGGACTGAAGCTTTCTTT.

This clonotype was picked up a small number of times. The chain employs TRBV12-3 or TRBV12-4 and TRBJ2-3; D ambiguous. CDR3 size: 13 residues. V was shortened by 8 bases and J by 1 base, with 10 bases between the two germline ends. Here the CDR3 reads CASRLLGTDTQYF. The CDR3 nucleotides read TGTGCCAGCCGTCTGTTAGGCACAGATACGCAGTATTTT.

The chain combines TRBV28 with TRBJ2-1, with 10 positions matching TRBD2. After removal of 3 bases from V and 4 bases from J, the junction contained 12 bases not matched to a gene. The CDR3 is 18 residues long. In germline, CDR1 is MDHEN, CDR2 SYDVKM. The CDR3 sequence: CASSFPDSGGSDYNEQFF. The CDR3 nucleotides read TGTGCCAGCAGTTTCCCCGATAGCGGGGGGTCAGATTACAATGAGCAGTTCTTC.

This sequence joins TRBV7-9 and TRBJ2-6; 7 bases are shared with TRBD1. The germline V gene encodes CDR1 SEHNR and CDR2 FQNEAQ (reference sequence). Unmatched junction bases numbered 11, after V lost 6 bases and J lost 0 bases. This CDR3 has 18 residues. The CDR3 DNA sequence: TGTGCCAGCAGACCAAGAGGGGACAGCGGCTCTGGGGCCAACGTCCTGACTTTC. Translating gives CASRPRGDSGSGANVLTF.

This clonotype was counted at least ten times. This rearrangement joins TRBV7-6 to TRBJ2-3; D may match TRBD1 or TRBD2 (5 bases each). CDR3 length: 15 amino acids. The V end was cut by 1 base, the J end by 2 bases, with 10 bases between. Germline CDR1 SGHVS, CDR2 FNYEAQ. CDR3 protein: CASSLVRGPTDTQYF. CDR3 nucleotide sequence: TGTGCCAGCAGCTTAGTTCGGGGACCCACAGATACGCAGTATTTT.

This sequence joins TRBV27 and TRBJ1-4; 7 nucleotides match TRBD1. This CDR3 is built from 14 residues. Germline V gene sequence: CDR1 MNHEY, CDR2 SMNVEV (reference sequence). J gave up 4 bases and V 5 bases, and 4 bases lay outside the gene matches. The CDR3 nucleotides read TGTGCCAGCAGTCCGGGACAGTTTAATGAAAAACTGTTTTTT. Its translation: CASSPGQFNEKLFF. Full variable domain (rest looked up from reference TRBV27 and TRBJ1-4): EAQVTQNPRYLITVTGKKLTVTCSQNMNHEYMSWYRQDPGLGLRQIYYSMNVEVTDKGDVPEGYKVSRKEKRNFPLILESPSPNQTSLYFCASSPGQFNEKLFFGSGTQLSVL.

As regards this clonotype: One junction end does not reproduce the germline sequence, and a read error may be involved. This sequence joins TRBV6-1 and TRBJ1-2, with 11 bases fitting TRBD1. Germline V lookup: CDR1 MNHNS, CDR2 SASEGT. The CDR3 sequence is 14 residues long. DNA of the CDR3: TGTGCCAGCAGATCTACGGGACAGGGGGGGAGTGTGGGCTTC. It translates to CASRSTGQGGSVGF.

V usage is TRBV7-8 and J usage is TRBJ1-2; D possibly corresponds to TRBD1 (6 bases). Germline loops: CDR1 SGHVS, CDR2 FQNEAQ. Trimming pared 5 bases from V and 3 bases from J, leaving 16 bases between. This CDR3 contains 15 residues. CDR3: CASSAEMGGDYGYTF. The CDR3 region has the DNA TGTGCCAGCAGCGCAGAAATGGGGGGCGACTATGGCTACACCTTC.

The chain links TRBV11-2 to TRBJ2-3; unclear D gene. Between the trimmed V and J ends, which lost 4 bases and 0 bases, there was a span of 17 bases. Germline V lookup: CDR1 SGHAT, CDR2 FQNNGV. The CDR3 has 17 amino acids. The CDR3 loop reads CASSSLKQRPSTDTQYF. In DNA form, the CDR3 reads TGTGCCAGCAGCTCCCTTAAGCAGCGCCCTAGCACAGATACGCAGTATTTT.